This T cell receptor beta chain appears in the sequencing data of a study of shared clonotypes between healthy human individuals. Study donors comprised healthy, HIV-negative adults devoid of recent acute infection or vaccination. The CDR3 covers 15 residues. Germline V gene sequence: CDR1 KGHSH, CDR2 LQKENI. The V gene lost 6 bases and the J gene lost 0 bases, with 13 bases spanning the gap. Details on this clone: The sample has other DNA sequences that encode this CDR3 too.

Study processing details: From ImmunoSEQ came sequences covering only the junction and carrying no quality scores, so filtering differed. Clones were sequenced by immunoSEQ multiplex PCR, and TCRdb holds only the in-frame ones, with some missing. D and trimming were read from the DNA, whereas the V and J calls and clone size are those reported in that table. The repertoire includes 950,000 to 1,200,000 clones, approximately 75% of them detected once, and almost 0.9% sits in the top ten. The sequence derives from a man aged 18 to 29 in good health. Some clones in this sample may be carry-over from other donors' samples. Sequences were obtained from memory CD4+ T cells from PBMCs. Subset defined: CD45RA-negative fraction. The J gene is TRBJ2-3, the V gene TRBV18, with TRBD1 as a possible D gene (5 bases). Here the CDR3 reads CASSSRGPSTDTQYF. The CDR3 DNA reads TGTGCCAGCTCTTCAAGGGGCCCCAGCACAGATACGCAGTATTTT.